This T cell receptor beta chain was obtained from a study of CD8 T cells in ankylosing spondylitis. Study-wide findings and caveats: Relatively scarce in peripheral blood, disease-linked clones were CD8+.

The CDR3 spans 16 residues. Unmatched junction bases numbered 16, after V lost 4 bases and J lost 5 bases. Germline values: CDR1 DFQATT, CDR2 SNEGSKA (reference sequence). Ten or more counts support this clonotype. Its antigen is unknown. TCRdb itself ran the 5' RACE reads through MiXCR, one entry per CDR3 protein. The sample shows a few hundred thousand distinct CDR3 sequences, under 25% of them seen only once. V and J are TRBV20-1 and TRBJ2-7; 8 bases line up with TRBD2. Sequenced sample: blood, either unsorted or a sorted T cell fraction (not recorded which). This TCR came from a female donor with ankylosing spondylitis or in good health (not recorded which). The CDR3 DNA is TGCAGTGCTAAATACCCCGGACTAGCTGCATCTAACGAGCAGTACTTC. This translates into CSAKYPGLAASNEQYF.